The T cell receptor beta chain described here comes from a study of blood T cell repertoires in COVID-19. Across the whole study: Sites across the United States, Italy and Spain contributed samples from acute and convalescent COVID-19. Nucleic acid was either cDNA or gDNA, and it came from T cells, B-cell-depleted T cells, or PBMCs.

The protocol was immunoSEQ multiplex PCR, while the TCRdb copy is restricted to in-frame clones and leaves out a portion. The top ten hold 9.5% to 13% of the sample, which has about 35,000 clones, over 70% seen once. This TCR came from a man aged 80 or over with active COVID-19. Sequenced sample: peripheral blood.

The CDR3 loop reads CATSASSTDTQYF. The CDR3, as DNA: TGTGCCACCAGCGCGTCTAGCACAGATACGCAGTATTTT. The rearrangement joins TRBV6-5 to TRBJ2-3; D is unresolved. V lost 10 bases and J 0 bases, leaving 11 bases between the germline ends. Germline-derived CDR1 and CDR2 are MNHEY and SVGAGI. This CDR3 has 13 amino acids.